This TCR beta chain was recovered during a study of blood T cell repertoires in COVID-19. In the study overall: PBMCs, B-cell-depleted T cells, or T cells provided the cDNA or gDNA that made up the material.

With regard to this clone: This specimen includes other DNA sequences encoding the same CDR3.

The CDR3 totals 14 residues. The V gene's germline CDR1 is MNHEY and CDR2 SMNVEV (reference sequence). The germline V and J ends were trimmed by 3 bases and 3 bases, with 9 bases remaining between them. Sequencing used immunoSEQ multiplex PCR; TCRdb keeps in-frame clones, though not all of them. The table records 140,000 or so clones, 88% of them present only once. The clonotype comes from a woman aged 50 to 65 with acute or convalescent COVID-19. V gene TRBV27 combines with J gene TRBJ1-5; a possible D gene is TRBD1 (6 bases). Material for sequencing was peripheral blood. The CDR3 loop is CASSFQGLNQPQHF. As DNA, the CDR3 is TGTGCCAGCAGTTTCCAGGGGCTCAATCAGCCCCAGCATTTT.